The 11 T cell receptor beta chains in this list originate from one sample, sequenced in a study of blood T cell repertoires in COVID-19. The data were produced by immunoSEQ multiplex PCR, yet TCRdb's version contains in-frame clones alone and is incomplete. The sample holds 95,000 to 150,000 clones, nearly 90% seen once. Sequencing used peripheral blood. These receptors were taken from a woman of 80 years or more with acute or convalescent COVID-19.

V gene TRBV4-2 combines with J gene TRBJ2-1; the match to TRBD2 covers 8 bases. The V gene end was trimmed by 1 base and the J gene end by 4 bases; junction bases not matched to a gene: 3. The CDR3 runs to 15 residues. Germline V gene data show CDR1 as LGHNA and CDR2 as YNFKEQ. CDR3 amino acids: CASSQVSGSYNEQFF. The CDR3 DNA follows: TGTGCCAGCAGCCAAGTCAGCGGGAGTTACAATGAGCAGTTCTTC.

The rearrangement uses TRBV7-2 and TRBJ2-3, with 8 bases that match TRBD2. CDR1 is SGHTA, CDR2 FQGNSA, per germline. V shed 4 bases, J shed 1 base, and the junction held 4 bases outside the gene matches. This CDR3 comprises 15 residues. The CDR3: CASSSHGGGTDTQYF. The DNA for the CDR3 is TGTGCCAGCAGCTCTCACGGGGGGGGCACAGATACGCAGTATTTT.

The chain employs TRBV20-1 and TRBJ2-3; TRBD2 might be the D (6 bases). There are 11 residues in the CDR3. V was shortened by 3 bases and J by 6 bases, with 7 bases between the two germline ends. Germline assignment: CDR1 DFQATT and CDR2 SNEGSKA (reference sequence). The CDR3 DNA is TGCAGTGCTAGGGCGGGGGATACGCAGTATTTT. Translation gives CSARAGDTQYF.

The chain's CDR3 is CASSDRDRGPNTEAFF. The DNA of the CDR3 is TGTGCCAGCAGCGACCGGGACAGAGGACCTAACACTGAAGCTTTCTTT. This chain uses TRBV9 with TRBJ1-1, with 7 nucleotides matching TRBD1. The J segment lost 2 bases and the V segment lost 3 bases, leaving 10 bases of the junction unmatched. The CDR3 covers 16 residues. CDR1 and CDR2 (germline): SGDLS, YYNGEE.

The chain is built from TRBV21-1 and TRBJ2-7; TRBD1, as called in the table, went unchecked against the DNA. TRBV21-1 is an annotated pseudogene. The CDR3 spans 16 residues. This CDR3 reads CASSKWRRDSSYEQYF. The CDR3 DNA reads as TGTGCCAGCAGCAAATGGCGGAGGGACAGCTCCTACGAGCAGTACTTC.

CDR3 DNA: TGTGCCAGCTCGGACGACAGCGTACTTGAAGCTTTCTTT. This translates into CASSDDSVLEAFF. The chain links TRBV19 to TRBJ1-1; D is possibly TRBD1 (5 bases). There are 13 residues in the CDR3. In germline, CDR1 is LNHDA, CDR2 SQIVND (reference sequence). V was cut by 9 bases and J by 7 bases, with 18 bases left in between.

The gene calls are TRBV10-3 and TRBJ1-1, with 7 bases lining up with TRBD1. The CDR3 sequence is 14 residues long. J was trimmed by 3 bases and V by 2 bases; bases with no gene match: 3. Germline CDR1 and CDR2: ENHRY and SYGVKD. The CDR3 reads CAISEQGVYTEAFF. As DNA, the CDR3 is TGTGCCATCAGTGAGCAGGGGGTGTACACTGAAGCTTTCTTT.

Regarding this clone: An end of the junction differs from the germline gene, which may be a read error. The rearrangement links TRBV7-7 to TRBJ1-5; 9 nucleotides match TRBD1. CDR3 length: 17 amino acids. Germline V gene data show CDR1 as SSHAT and CDR2 as FNYEAQ (reference sequence). Written as DNA, the CDR3 is TGTGCTAGCAGCACTACCGGGACAGGGAAAGGTAATCAGCCCCAGCATTTT. Amino acid sequence: CASSTTGTGKGNQPQHF. Using reference TRBV7-7 and TRBJ1-5 for the parts outside the CDR3, the full variable domain is GAGVSQSPRYKVTKRGQDVTLRCDPISSHATLYWYQQALGQGPEFLTYFNYEAQPDKSGLPSDRFSAERPEGSISTLTIQRTEQRDSAMYRCASSTTGTGKGNQPQHFGDGTRLSIL.

This sequence joins TRBV19 and TRBJ2-7; 8 bases align to TRBD2. Germline V gene lookup returns CDR1 LNHDA and CDR2 SQIVND (reference sequence). The CDR3 is 14 amino acids. Trimming took 1 base from V and 1 from J; bases not matched to a gene: 0. The CDR3: CASSIVAGSYEQYF. In nucleotides, the CDR3 is TGTGCCAGTAGTATAGTAGCGGGGTCCTACGAGCAGTACTTC.

The chain recombines TRBV6-6 with TRBJ1-1; D unclear. Trimming left V 6 bases short and J 3 bases short, with 5 bases between. The germline CDR1 and CDR2 sequences are MNHNY and SVGAGI (reference sequence). The CDR3 covers 11 residues. The DNA for the CDR3 is TGTGCCAGCAGGAGAGACACTGAAGCTTTCTTT. Translation: CASRRDTEAFF.

This clone was counted only a few times. The chain employs TRBV2 and TRBJ1-4; possible D gene TRBD1, 5 bases. Deletions cut 6 bases from V and 0 bases from J, with 11 bases between. CDR3 length: 15 amino acids. Germline V CDR1 and CDR2: SNHLY, FYNNEI. This CDR3 is CASRETVATNEKLFF. DNA for the CDR3: TGTGCCAGCAGAGAGACAGTTGCAACTAATGAAAAACTGTTTTTT.